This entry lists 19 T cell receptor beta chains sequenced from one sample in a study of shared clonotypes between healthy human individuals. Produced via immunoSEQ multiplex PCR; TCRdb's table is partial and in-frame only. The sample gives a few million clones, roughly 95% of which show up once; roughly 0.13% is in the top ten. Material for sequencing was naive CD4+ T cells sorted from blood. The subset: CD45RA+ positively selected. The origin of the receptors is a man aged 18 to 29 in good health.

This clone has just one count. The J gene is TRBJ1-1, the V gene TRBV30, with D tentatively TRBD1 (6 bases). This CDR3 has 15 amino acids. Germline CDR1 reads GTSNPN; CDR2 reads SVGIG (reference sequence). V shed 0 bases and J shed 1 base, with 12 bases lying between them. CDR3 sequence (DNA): TGTGCCTGGAGTGTACGGGGGGGCGCGAACACTGAAGCTTTCTTT. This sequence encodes CAWSVRGGANTEAFF.

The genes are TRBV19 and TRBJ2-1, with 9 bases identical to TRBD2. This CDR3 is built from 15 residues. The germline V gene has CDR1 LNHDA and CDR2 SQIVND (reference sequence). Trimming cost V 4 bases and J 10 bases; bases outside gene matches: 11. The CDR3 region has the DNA TGTGCCAGTAGTACCTCGGCAAGCGGGAGGCGAGAGCAGTTCTTC. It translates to CASSTSASGRREQFF.

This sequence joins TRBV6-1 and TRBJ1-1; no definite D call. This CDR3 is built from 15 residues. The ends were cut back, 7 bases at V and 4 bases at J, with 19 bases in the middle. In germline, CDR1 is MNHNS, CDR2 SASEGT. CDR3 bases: TGTGCCAGCAAAAAGGAGAGCGGAATTGTCACTGAAGCTTTCTTT. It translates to CASKKESGIVTEAFF.

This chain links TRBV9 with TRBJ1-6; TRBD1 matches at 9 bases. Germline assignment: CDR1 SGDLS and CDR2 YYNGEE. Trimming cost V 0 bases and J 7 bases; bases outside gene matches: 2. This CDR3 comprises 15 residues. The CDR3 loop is CASSVEGTGNSPLHF. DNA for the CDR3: TGTGCCAGCAGCGTAGAAGGGACAGGGAATTCACCCCTCCACTTT.

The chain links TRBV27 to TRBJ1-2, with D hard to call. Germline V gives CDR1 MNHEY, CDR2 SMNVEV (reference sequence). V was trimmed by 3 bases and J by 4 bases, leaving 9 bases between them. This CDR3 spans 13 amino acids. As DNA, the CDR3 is TGTGCCAGCAGTTTTACGGCCAGCTATGGCTACACCTTC. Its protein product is CASSFTASYGYTF.

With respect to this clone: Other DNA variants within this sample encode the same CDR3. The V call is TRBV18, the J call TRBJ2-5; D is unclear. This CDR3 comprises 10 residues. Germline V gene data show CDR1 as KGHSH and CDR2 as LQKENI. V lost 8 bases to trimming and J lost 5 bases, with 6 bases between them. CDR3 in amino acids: CASASETQYF. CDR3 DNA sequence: TGTGCCAGCGCTTCGGAGACCCAGTACTTC.

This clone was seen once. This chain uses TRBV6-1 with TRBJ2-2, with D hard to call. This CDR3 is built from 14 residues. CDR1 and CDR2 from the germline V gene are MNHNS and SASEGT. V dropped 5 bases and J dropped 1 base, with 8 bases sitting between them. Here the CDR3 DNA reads TGTGCCAGCAGTCAAAGACAGAACACCGGGGAGCTGTTTTTT. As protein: CASSQRQNTGELFF.

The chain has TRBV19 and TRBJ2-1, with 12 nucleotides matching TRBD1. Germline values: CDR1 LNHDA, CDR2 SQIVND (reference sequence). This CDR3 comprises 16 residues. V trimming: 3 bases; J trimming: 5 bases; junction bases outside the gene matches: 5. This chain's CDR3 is CASSIRDRGLNNEQFF. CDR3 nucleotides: TGTGCCAGTAGTATCAGGGACAGGGGGCTAAACAATGAGCAGTTCTTC.

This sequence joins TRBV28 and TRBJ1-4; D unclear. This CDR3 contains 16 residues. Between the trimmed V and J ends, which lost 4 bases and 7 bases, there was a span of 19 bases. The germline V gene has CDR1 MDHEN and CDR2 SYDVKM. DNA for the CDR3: TGTGCCAGCAGTTCAACGTCGACCGCTCCTCTTGAAAAACTGTTTTTT. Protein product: CASSSTSTAPLEKLFF.

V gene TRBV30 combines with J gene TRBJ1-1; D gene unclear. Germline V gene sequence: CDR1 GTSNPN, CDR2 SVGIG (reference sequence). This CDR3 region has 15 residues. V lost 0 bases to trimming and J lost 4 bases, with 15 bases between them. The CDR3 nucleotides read TGTGCCTGGAGTGTACGAGGAGGCCCGGGCACTGAAGCTTTCTTT. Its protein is CAWSVRGGPGTEAFF.

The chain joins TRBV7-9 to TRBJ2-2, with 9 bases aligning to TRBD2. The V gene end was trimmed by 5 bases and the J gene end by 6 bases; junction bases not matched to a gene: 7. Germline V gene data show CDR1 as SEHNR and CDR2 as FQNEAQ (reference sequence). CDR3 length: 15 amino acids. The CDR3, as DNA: TGTGCCAGCAGCGGTCTAGCGGGACGCGCCGGGGAGCTGTTTTTT. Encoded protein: CASSGLAGRAGELFF.

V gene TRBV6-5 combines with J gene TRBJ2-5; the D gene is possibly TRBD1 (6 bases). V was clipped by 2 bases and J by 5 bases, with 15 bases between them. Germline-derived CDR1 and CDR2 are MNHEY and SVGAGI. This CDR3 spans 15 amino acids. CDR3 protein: CASSYSDRFLETQYF. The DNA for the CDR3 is TGTGCCAGCAGTTACAGTGACAGGTTTCTGGAGACCCAGTACTTC.

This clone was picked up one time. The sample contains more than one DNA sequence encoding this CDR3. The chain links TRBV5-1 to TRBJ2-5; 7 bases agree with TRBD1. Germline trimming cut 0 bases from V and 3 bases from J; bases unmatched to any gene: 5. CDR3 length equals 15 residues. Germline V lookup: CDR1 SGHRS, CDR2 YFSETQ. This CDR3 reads CASSLAGGREETQYF. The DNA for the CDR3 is TGCGCCAGCAGCTTGGCAGGGGGTAGGGAAGAGACCCAGTACTTC. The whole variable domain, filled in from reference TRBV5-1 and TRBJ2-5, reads KAGVTQTPRYLIKTRGQQVTLSCSPISGHRSVSWYQQTPGQGLQFLFEYFSETQRNKGNFPGRFSGRQFSNSRSEMNVSTLELGDSALYLCASSLAGGREETQYFGPGTRLLVL.

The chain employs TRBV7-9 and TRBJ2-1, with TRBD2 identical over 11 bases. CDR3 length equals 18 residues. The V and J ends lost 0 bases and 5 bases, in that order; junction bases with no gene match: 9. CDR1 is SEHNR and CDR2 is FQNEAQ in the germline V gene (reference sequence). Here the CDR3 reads CASSLARLAGGINNEQFF. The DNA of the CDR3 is TGTGCCAGCAGCTTAGCGCGTCTAGCGGGAGGTATTAACAATGAGCAGTTCTTC.

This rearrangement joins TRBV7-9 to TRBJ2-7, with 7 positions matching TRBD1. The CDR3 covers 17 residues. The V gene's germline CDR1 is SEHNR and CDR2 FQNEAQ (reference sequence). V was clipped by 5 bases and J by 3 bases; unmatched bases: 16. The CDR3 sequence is CASSHLRGGQAGYEQYF. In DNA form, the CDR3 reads TGTGCCAGCAGCCACCTACGCGGTGGACAGGCGGGCTACGAGCAGTACTTC.

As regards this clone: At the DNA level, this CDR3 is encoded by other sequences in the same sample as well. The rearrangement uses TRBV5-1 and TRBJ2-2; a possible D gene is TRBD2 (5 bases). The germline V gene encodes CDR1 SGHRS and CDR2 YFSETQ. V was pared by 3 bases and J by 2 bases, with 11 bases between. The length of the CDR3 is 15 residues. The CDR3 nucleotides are TGCGCCAGCAGCTCTACCGGGATTAACACCGGGGAGCTGTTTTTT. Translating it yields CASSSTGINTGELFF.

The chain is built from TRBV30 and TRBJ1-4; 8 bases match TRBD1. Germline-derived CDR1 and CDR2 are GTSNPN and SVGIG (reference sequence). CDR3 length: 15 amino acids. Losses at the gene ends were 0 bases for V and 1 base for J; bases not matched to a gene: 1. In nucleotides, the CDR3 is TGTGCCTGGAGTGTGACAGGGGAAACTAATGAAAAACTGTTTTTT. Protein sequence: CAWSVTGETNEKLFF.

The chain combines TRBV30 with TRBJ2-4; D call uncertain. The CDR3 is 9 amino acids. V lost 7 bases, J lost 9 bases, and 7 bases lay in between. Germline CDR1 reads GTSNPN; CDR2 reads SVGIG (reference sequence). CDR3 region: CALWGIQYF. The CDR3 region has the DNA TGTGCCTTGTGGGGCATTCAGTACTTC. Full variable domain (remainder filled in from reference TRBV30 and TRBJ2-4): SQTIHQWPATLVQPVGSPLSLECTVEGTSNPNLYWYRQAAGRGLQLLFYSVGIGQISSEVPQNLSASRPQDRQFILSSKKLLLSDSGFYLCALWGIQYFGAGTRLSVL.

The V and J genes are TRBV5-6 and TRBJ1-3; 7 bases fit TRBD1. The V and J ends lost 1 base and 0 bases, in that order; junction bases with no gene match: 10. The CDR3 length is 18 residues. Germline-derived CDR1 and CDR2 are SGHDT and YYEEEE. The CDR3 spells CASSLIGTESSSGNTIYF. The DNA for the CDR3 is TGTGCCAGCAGCTTGATTGGGACAGAGTCGAGCTCTGGAAACACCATATATTTT.